This TCR beta chain was captured in a study of T cell changes during pregnancy in multiple sclerosis. The CDR3 is 14 residues long. The trim removed 5 bases at V and 3 bases at J, leaving 3 bases unmatched. The germline CDR1 and CDR2 sequences are LGHNT and FRNRAP. Using immunoSEQ multiplex PCR, the repertoire was profiled, and TCRdb retains in-frame clones only, with some absent. The sample contains 50,000 to 60,000 clones, about 91% of which appear only once. The receptor was derived from a female donor with multiple sclerosis, enrolled in a pregnancy study. The specimen comprised CD4+ T cells from peripheral blood mononuclear cells, sampled in the first trimester of pregnancy. The gene calls are TRBV12-5 and TRBJ2-5; 10 bases are a match to TRBD1. The CDR3 DNA reads as TGTGCTAGTGGTAGGGACAGGGGTAAAGAGACCCAGTACTTC. Amino acids: CASGRDRGKETQYF.